Following are 24 T cell receptor beta chains from one sample sequenced in a study of T cell responses to AZD1222 COVID-19 vaccine. Clones were sequenced by immunoSEQ multiplex PCR, and TCRdb holds only the in-frame ones, with some missing. The data show 140,000 to 150,000 clones, about 93% seen once. This sample comprised peripheral blood, obtained on day 0 of AZD1222 vaccination. These receptors came from an adult in good health.

The chain employs TRBV18 and TRBJ2-7, with a tentative D call TRBD1 (6 bases). The CDR3 extends over 15 amino acids. Deletions cut 2 bases from V and 6 bases from J, with 17 bases between. CDR1 KGHSH and CDR2 LQKENI come from the germline V gene. The DNA of the CDR3 is TGTGCCAGCTCACCAAGTTCGGCAGGGGTCGGCGAGCAGTACTTC. As protein: CASSPSSAGVGEQYF.

The chain uses TRBV7-9 and TRBJ2-5; 8 positions agree with TRBD1. V shed 1 base, J shed 2 bases, and the junction held 6 bases outside the gene matches. Germline assignment: CDR1 SEHNR and CDR2 FQNEAQ (reference sequence). The CDR3 totals 16 residues. The CDR3, as DNA: TGTGCCAGCAGCTTAGAAGGACAGGGTGCACAAGAGACCCAGTACTTC. This sequence encodes CASSLEGQGAQETQYF.

The CDR3 region has the DNA TGTGCCAGCAGCCATCTAAGGACAGGGGGCGAGCAGTACTTC. Its protein product is CASSHLRTGGEQYF. V gene TRBV3-1 (or the pseudogene TRBV3-2) combines with J gene TRBJ2-7; TRBD1 aligns across 10 bases. CDR3 length: 14 residues. CDR1 is LGHDT, CDR2 YNNKEL, per germline (reference sequence). The V gene end was trimmed by 3 bases and the J gene end by 6 bases; junction bases not matched to a gene: 5.

The genes are TRBV6-5 and TRBJ1-6; D is undetermined. There are 15 residues in the CDR3. CDR1 is MNHEY, CDR2 SVGAGI, per germline. Trimming pared 0 bases from V and 0 bases from J, leaving 3 bases between. This CDR3 reads CASSYSGSYNSPLHF. DNA for the CDR3: TGTGCCAGCAGTTACTCGGGCTCCTATAATTCACCCCTCCACTTT.

This clone is a singleton in its sample. The chain carries TRBV2 and TRBJ1-5; no clear D gene. Germline assignment: CDR1 SNHLY and CDR2 FYNNEI. The germline V and J ends were trimmed by 3 bases and 4 bases, with 10 bases remaining between them. CDR3 length: 14 amino acids. In DNA, the CDR3 is TGTGCCAGCAGTGATCGGGCTGTAAATCAGCCCCAGCATTTT. The encoded protein is CASSDRAVNQPQHF.

The J gene is TRBJ1-6, the V gene TRBV9; D unclear. The length of the CDR3 is 18 residues. Per germline, CDR1 SGDLS and CDR2 YYNGEE. With 0 bases removed from V and 8 bases from J, the gap between germline ends came to 21 bases. The CDR3, as DNA: TGTGCCAGCAGCGTAGGGGGTTCCCCGGGCAGGAGCGATTCACCCCTCCACTTT. Its protein product is CASSVGGSPGRSDSPLHF.

The chain employs TRBV7-9 and TRBJ1-1; no definite D call. This CDR3 is built from 16 residues. Germline CDR1 reads SEHNR; CDR2 reads FQNEAQ (reference sequence). Trimming stripped 5 bases from V and 3 bases from J, with 19 bases between. Written as DNA, the CDR3 is TGTGCCAGCAGCCCCCGTACGTCGCTTCTGTACACTGAAGCTTTCTTT. The encoded protein is CASSPRTSLLYTEAFF.

V is TRBV6-2 or TRBV6-3 and J is TRBJ1-3; D is uncertain. Germline lookup yields CDR1 MNHEY and CDR2 SVGEGT. V gave up 3 bases and J gave up 7 bases, with 16 bases separating them. The CDR3 totals 15 residues. The CDR3 is CASSYVGSAGNTIYF. The DNA for the CDR3 is TGTGCCAGCAGTTATGTCGGGTCCGCCGGGAACACCATATATTTT.

CDR3 nucleotides: TGTGCCAGCAGCTTATGGGTCAATCAGCCCCAGCATTTT. Protein sequence: CASSLWVNQPQHF. The genes are TRBV7-3 and TRBJ1-5; D is undetermined. Trimming took 2 bases from V and 3 from J, leaving 5 bases between them. The CDR3 sequence is 13 residues long. Germline V lookup: CDR1 SGHTA, CDR2 FQGTGA.

The gene calls are TRBV7-2 and TRBJ1-1, with 7 bases identical to TRBD1. The CDR3 spans 16 residues. J was trimmed by 1 base and V by 0 bases; bases with no gene match: 5. The germline V gene has CDR1 SGHTA and CDR2 FQGNSA. CDR3 in DNA: TGTGCCAGCAGCTTAGCGTCGACAGGGCGGAACACTGAAGCTTTCTTT. Amino acid sequence: CASSLASTGRNTEAFF.

The chain carries TRBV2 and TRBJ2-3; D is unclear. The V end was cut by 3 bases, the J end by 4 bases, with 11 bases between. The CDR3 is 14 residues long. Germline CDR1 reads SNHLY; CDR2 reads FYNNEI. CDR3 nucleotide sequence: TGTGCCAGCAGTGACGAAGGTCGCGCAGATACGCAGTATTTT. Its translation is CASSDEGRADTQYF.

The chain links TRBV30 to TRBJ2-1; no clear D. The CDR3 consists of 16 residues. CDR1 is GTSNPN and CDR2 is SVGIG in the germline V gene (reference sequence). The V end lost 0 bases, the J end lost 1 base, and 13 bases lay between the germline ends. The DNA for the CDR3 is TGTGCCTGGAGTGTTCTCAGGCTTCGGTCCTACAATGAGCAGTTCTTC. Translation: CAWSVLRLRSYNEQFF.

This rearrangement joins TRBV2 to TRBJ2-6, with 8 bases that match TRBD1. Germline V lookup: CDR1 SNHLY, CDR2 FYNNEI. Unmatched junction bases numbered 5, after V lost 5 bases and J lost 2 bases. The CDR3 contains 16 residues. The CDR3 sequence is CASSLGQGPGANVLTF. CDR3 nucleotides: TGTGCCAGCAGTCTTGGACAGGGCCCTGGGGCCAACGTCCTGACTTTC.

V is TRBV6-5 and J is TRBJ2-1; D is unclear. The V gene's germline CDR1 is MNHEY and CDR2 SVGAGI. V lost 2 bases, J lost 2 bases, and 10 bases lay in between. CDR3 length: 15 residues. Here the CDR3 DNA reads TGTGCCAGCAGTTACGGTGGGGAAACCTACAATGAGCAGTTCTTC. This gives the protein CASSYGGETYNEQFF.

This chain joins TRBV24-1 and TRBJ2-1, with 7 positions matching TRBD1. The CDR3 is 15 residues long. Per germline, CDR1 KGHDR and CDR2 SFDVKD. V lost 3 bases and J lost 8; bases outside the gene matches: 9. CDR3 loop: CATSDTGVHVDEQFF. In nucleotides, the CDR3 is TGTGCCACCAGTGATACAGGGGTTCATGTCGATGAGCAGTTCTTC.

This sequence joins TRBV7-8 and TRBJ2-7, with a tentative D call TRBD2 (6 bases). The V gene's germline CDR1 is SGHVS and CDR2 FQNEAQ. CDR3 size: 14 residues. The ends were cut back, 5 bases at V and 2 bases at J, with 13 bases in the middle. This chain's CDR3 is CASSPQRVPYEQYF. The CDR3, as DNA: TGTGCCAGCAGCCCCCAGCGGGTGCCCTACGAGCAGTACTTC.

The gene calls are TRBV4-1 and TRBJ1-2; D remains unclear. The germline gives CDR1 MGHRA, CDR2 YSYEKL. Trimming left V 3 bases short and J 5 bases short, with 16 bases between. The CDR3 is made up of 15 amino acids. This CDR3 is CASSHPGVGGYGYTF. CDR3 DNA sequence: TGCGCCAGCAGCCATCCCGGCGTAGGTGGTTATGGCTACACCTTC.

The chain is built from TRBV11-3 and TRBJ1-1; tentatively, D is TRBD1 (5 bases). Germline values: CDR1 SGHNT, CDR2 YENEEA. The ends were cut back, 3 bases at V and 5 bases at J, with 10 bases in the middle. The CDR3 spans 13 residues. The CDR3 bases are TGTGCCAGCAGCTTTGGCGAGGGGACTGAAGCTTTCTTT. It translates to CASSFGEGTEAFF.

The chain joins TRBV2 to TRBJ2-3, with D possibly TRBD1 on 5 matching bases. Germline values: CDR1 SNHLY, CDR2 FYNNEI. The CDR3 spans 14 residues. V was trimmed by 4 bases and J by 9 bases, leaving 17 bases between them. In DNA form, the CDR3 reads TGTGCCAGCAGTGTGCTTCTTCCAGGGTCAACGCAGTATTTT. It encodes CASSVLLPGSTQYF.

The rearrangement links TRBV4-2 to TRBJ2-1; a weak D match, TRBD2 (5 bases). There are 17 residues in the CDR3. Trimming took 8 bases from V and 0 from J, leaving 20 bases between them. CDR1 and CDR2 from the germline V gene are LGHNA and YNFKEQ. The CDR3 region is CASAPFAGTNSYNEQFF. Written as DNA, the CDR3 is TGTGCCAGCGCGCCATTTGCGGGTACTAACTCCTACAATGAGCAGTTCTTC.

The chain has TRBV10-3 and TRBJ2-5, with D maybe TRBD2 (5 bases). The CDR3 spans 14 residues. Germline V gene lookup returns CDR1 ENHRY and CDR2 SYGVKD. Trimming stripped 6 bases from V and 2 bases from J, with 13 bases between. CDR3 protein: CAIRARRDQETQYF. The CDR3 DNA follows: TGTGCCATCAGGGCTCGCCGGGATCAAGAGACCCAGTACTTC.

The chain carries TRBV7-2 and TRBJ1-2; tentative D call: TRBD1 (6 bases). Germline values: CDR1 SGHTA, CDR2 FQGNSA. CDR3 length equals 14 residues. Trimming took off 5 bases at V and 4 bases at J, with 14 bases between the two ends. The CDR3, as DNA: TGTGCCAGCAGCACACAACAGGGAGCCTATGGCTACACCTTC. Residues: CASSTQQGAYGYTF.

The gene calls are TRBV29-1 and TRBJ1-2; tentatively, D is TRBD1 (5 bases). Germline lookup yields CDR1 SQVTM and CDR2 ANQGSEA. This CDR3 comprises 15 residues. V dropped 0 bases and J dropped 4 bases, with 15 bases sitting between them. The CDR3 reads CSVEEIPIGGYGYTF. The CDR3 DNA reads as TGCAGCGTTGAAGAGATCCCCATTGGGGGCTATGGCTACACCTTC.

This clone was found once. The V gene is TRBV28, the J gene TRBJ1-2; 8 bases align to TRBD1. Germline V gene lookup returns CDR1 MDHEN and CDR2 SYDVKM. The ends lost 3 bases at V and 6 bases at J; junction bases unmatched: 9. The CDR3 runs to 15 residues. The DNA of the CDR3 is TGTGCCAGCAGTTTTGTCACAGGGGGGAGAGATGGCTACACCTTC. This sequence encodes CASSFVTGGRDGYTF.